These T cell receptor beta chains were read from a single sample in a study of beta chain features in type 1 diabetes. The data were produced by immunoSEQ multiplex PCR, yet TCRdb's version contains in-frame clones alone and is incomplete. The sample has hundreds of thousands of clones, roughly 13% seen once; the top ten hold approximately 0.022%. The sequencing sample was made of naive CD4+ T cells from blood. Source of these receptors: a man aged 18 to 35 with type 1 diabetes. Each CDR3 is given with its conserved first and last residue. Each record gives: J gene, clone size, V gene, D gene, CDR3 protein, CDR3 DNA. D genes are given only for firm matches. Rows give clone size only sometimes, using once, few, many, or a class for an expanded clone.

TRBJ2-7,NA,TRBV19,TRBD1,CASTPPGGYEQYF,TGTGCCAGTACACCCCCAGGGGGCTACGAGCAGTACTTC
TRBJ2-1,few,TRBV5-1,NA,CASSFPGTPSEYNEQFF,TGCGCCAGCAGCTTCCCCGGGACCCCCTCGGAGTACAATGAGCAGTTCTTC
TRBJ1-5,NA,TRBV5-1,NA,CASRQDSNQPQHF,TGCGCCAGCAGACAGGATAGCAATCAGCCCCAGCATTTT
TRBJ1-2,NA,TRBV2,TRBD1,CASSEQPGTDNYGYTF,TGTGCCAGCAGTGAACAGCCCGGGACAGATAACTATGGCTACACCTTC
TRBJ1-4,NA,TRBV30,NA,CAWSVSSIEGKLFF,TGTGCCTGGAGTGTGTCCAGTATTGAAGGGAAACTGTTTTTT
TRBJ1-2,NA,TRBV6-5,TRBD1,CASRPQGAGGYTF,TGTGCCAGCAGGCCACAGGGGGCTGGTGGCTACACCTTC
TRBJ2-5,NA,TRBV9,TRBD1,CASSLRQGIQETQYF,TGTGCCAGCAGCCTTCGACAGGGCATCCAAGAGACCCAGTACTTC
TRBJ1-3,NA,TRBV6-5,TRBD1,CASRQQGASGNTIYF,TGTGCCAGCAGACAACAGGGGGCCTCTGGAAACACCATATATTTT
TRBJ1-1,few,TRBV5-1,TRBD1,CASSRTGGPNTEAFF,TGCGCCAGCAGCCGGACAGGGGGTCCGAACACTGAAGCTTTCTTT
TRBJ2-6,few,TRBV30,NA,CAESEGFSGANVLTF,TGTGCCGAGAGCGAGGGTTTCTCTGGGGCCAACGTCCTGACTTTC
TRBJ2-5,NA,TRBV18,TRBD2,CASSLGAGEETQYF,TGTGCCAGCTCACTGGGAGCGGGGGAAGAGACCCAGTACTTC
TRBJ1-6,few,TRBV30,NA,CAWSFRGLALHF,TGTGCCTGGAGTTTCCGAGGCCTGGCCCTCCACTTT
TRBJ1-5,NA,TRBV30,NA,CAWSVAQGMDQPQHF,TGTGCCTGGAGTGTTGCACAGGGAATGGATCAGCCCCAGCATTTT
TRBJ2-5,NA,TRBV25-1,NA,CASTPIEGIEETQYF,TGTGCCAGCACCCCAATAGAGGGGATCGAGGAGACCCAGTACTTC
TRBJ1-2,few,TRBV2,NA,CASGAGVGYGYTF,TGTGCCAGCGGGGCAGGGGTAGGGTATGGCTACACCTTC
TRBJ1-4,NA,TRBV7-2,NA,CASSLVSGSEKLFF,TGTGCCAGCAGCTTAGTCTCAGGAAGTGAAAAACTGTTTTTT
TRBJ1-6,NA,TRBV5-1,NA,CASTLGLDSPLHF,TGCGCCAGCACCTTAGGACTCGATTCACCCCTCCACTTT
TRBJ1-2,few,TRBV5-4,NA,CASSQDRSINYGYTF,TGTGCCAGCAGCCAGGACCGAAGCATCAACTATGGCTACACCTTC
TRBJ1-1,NA,TRBV20-1,NA,CSAREEVAFF,TGCAGTGCTAGAGAGGAAGTGGCTTTCTTT
TRBJ1-6,few,TRBV30,TRBD1,CAWSVGQGNSPLHF,TGTGCCTGGAGTGTAGGACAGGGCAATTCACCCCTCCACTTT
TRBJ1-6,NA,TRBV29-1,NA,CSVEVGRNSPLHF,TGCAGCGTTGAGGTGGGGCGGAATTCACCCCTCCACTTT
TRBJ1-5,NA,TRBV16,NA,CASSLPAGASQPQHF,TGTGCCAGCAGCCTACCGGCGGGGGCAAGTCAGCCCCAGCATTTT
TRBJ1-2,NA,TRBV13,NA,CASSYPLGASYGYTF,TGTGCCAGCAGCTACCCCCTGGGGGCCTCCTATGGCTACACCTTC
TRBJ1-4,few,TRBV5-1,NA,CASSLESTTEKLFF,TGCGCCAGCAGCTTGGAATCCACCACCGAAAAACTGTTTTTT
TRBJ1-1,few,TRBV10-1,NA,CASSESQGLSTEAFF,TGCGCCAGCAGTGAGTCGCAGGGCTTGAGCACTGAAGCTTTCTTT
TRBJ2-3,few,TRBV9,NA,CASSVKVLETDTQYF,TGTGCCAGCAGCGTAAAAGTTCTAGAGACAGATACGCAGTATTTT
TRBJ2-5,NA,TRBV6-1,TRBD2,CASVSVGGYQETQYF,TGTGCCTCGGTTAGCGTGGGAGGGTACCAAGAGACCCAGTACTTC
TRBJ2-2,few,TRBV2,TRBD1,CASSFTGDTGELFF,TGTGCCAGCAGTTTTACAGGGGACACCGGGGAGCTGTTTTTT
TRBJ2-2,few,TRBV27,TRBD2,CASRSSGGAGELFF,TGTGCCAGCAGGTCTAGCGGCGGGGCCGGGGAGCTGTTTTTT
TRBJ2-5,NA,TRBV5-1,NA,CASSPEWQQETQYF,TGCGCCAGCAGCCCCGAGTGGCAGCAAGAGACCCAGTACTTC
TRBJ1-1,NA,TRBV15,NA,CATSRDGQSFTEAFF,TGTGCCACCAGCAGAGATGGTCAGTCCTTCACTGAAGCTTTCTTT
TRBJ2-3,NA,TRBV25-1,NA,CASNRQGGDTQYF,TGTGCCAGCAACCGACAGGGAGGGGATACGCAGTATTTT
TRBJ1-2,few,TRBV5-4,NA,CASSLGQSYGYTF,TGTGCCAGCAGCCTCGGACAGTCCTATGGCTACACCTTC
TRBJ1-1,few,TRBV5-1,NA,CASSLAGAGNTEAFF,TGCGCCAGCAGCTTGGCCGGGGCGGGGAACACTGAAGCTTTCTTT
TRBJ2-3,NA,TRBV7-2,NA,CASSLDISGSDTQYF,TGTGCCAGCAGCTTAGACATATCGGGTTCAGATACGCAGTATTTT
TRBJ2-1,few,TRBV19,TRBD1,CASRKGAGWNEQFF,TGTGCCAGTAGGAAGGGGGCAGGGTGGAATGAGCAGTTCTTC
TRBJ2-5,few,TRBV6-5,NA,CASSLGTHQETQYF,TGTGCCAGCAGTCTCGGGACACACCAAGAGACCCAGTACTTC
TRBJ1-6,NA,TRBV30,NA,CAWTPGIYNSPLHF,TGTGCCTGGACCCCCGGGATCTATAATTCACCCCTCCACTTT
TRBJ2-7,NA,TRBV6-5,NA,CATPGDSSYEQYF,TGTGCCACCCCGGGGGACAGCTCCTACGAGCAGTACTTC
TRBJ1-5,NA,TRBV7-2,NA,CASSLGVSQPQHF,TGTGCCAGCAGCTTAGGGGTTAGTCAGCCCCAGCATTTT
TRBJ1-4,NA,TRBV13,NA,CASSAGGPITTNEKLFF,TGTGCCAGCAGCGCCGGGGGTCCAATTACAACTAATGAAAAACTGTTTTTT
TRBJ2-1,NA,TRBV29-1,NA,CSGRRESRFGEQFF,TGCAGCGGACGGAGGGAGAGCCGATTTGGTGAGCAGTTCTTC
TRBJ2-7,NA,TRBV4-1,NA,CASSPPGLLGLGEQYF,TGCGCCAGCAGCCCGCCCGGGTTACTGGGTTTGGGAGAGCAGTACTTC
TRBJ1-4,NA,TRBV13,NA,CASSPRYSGKLFF,TGTGCCAGCAGCCCACGGTACAGCGGAAAACTGTTTTTT
TRBJ1-2,NA,TRBV7-8,NA,CASSPELTVLYGYTF,TGTGCCAGCAGCCCTGAGTTGACAGTCCTCTATGGCTACACCTTC
TRBJ2-7,NA,TRBV9,NA,CASSPKEWDYEQYF,TGTGCCAGCAGCCCGAAGGAGTGGGACTACGAGCAGTACTTC
TRBJ2-2,few,TRBV27,NA,CASSLWQGLTGELFF,TGTGCCAGCAGTTTGTGGCAGGGCCTCACCGGGGAGCTGTTTTTT
TRBJ2-3,NA,TRBV7-6,NA,CASSLGTSSRDTQYF,TGTGCCAGCAGCTTAGGAACTTCTAGCAGGGATACGCAGTATTTT
TRBJ2-3,NA,TRBV5-1,TRBD2,CASSGSSGGLTDTQYF,TGCGCCAGCAGCGGGTCTAGCGGGGGGCTCACAGATACGCAGTATTTT
TRBJ1-1,few,TRBV18,TRBD1,CASSLSVGTVNTEAFF,TGTGCCAGCTCACTTTCTGTCGGGACAGTGAACACTGAAGCTTTCTTT
TRBJ1-2,NA,TRBV10-3,NA,CAIRSSSAATYGYTF,TGTGCCATCAGATCGTCGTCCGCAGCAACCTATGGCTACACCTTC
TRBJ2-1,NA,TRBV27,TRBD2,CASSSLPGRGSYNEQFF,TGTGCCAGCAGTTCCCTCCCGGGGCGGGGGTCCTACAATGAGCAGTTCTTC
TRBJ2-6,NA,TRBV5-4,NA,CASSPAGGANVLTF,TGTGCCAGCAGCCCCGCTGGGGGGGCCAACGTCCTGACTTTC
TRBJ1-4,NA,TRBV27,TRBD1,CASSRGQGIFEKLFF,TGTGCCAGCAGCCGGGGACAGGGGATATTTGAAAAACTGTTTTTT
TRBJ2-4,NA,TRBV27,TRBD1,CASRGTGGQNIQYF,TGTGCCAGCAGGGGCACAGGGGGACAAAACATTCAGTACTTC
TRBJ2-7,few,TRBV25-1,NA,CASILGYEQYF,TGTGCCAGCATTCTGGGCTACGAGCAGTACTTC
TRBJ1-2,NA,TRBV7-2,TRBD1,CGRDSYGYTF,TGTGGTCGGGACAGCTATGGCTACACCTTC
TRBJ1-4,few,TRBV4-2,NA,CASSQGAPAKTNEKLFF,TGTGCCAGCAGCCAAGGCGCCCCCGCAAAGACTAATGAAAAACTGTTTTTT